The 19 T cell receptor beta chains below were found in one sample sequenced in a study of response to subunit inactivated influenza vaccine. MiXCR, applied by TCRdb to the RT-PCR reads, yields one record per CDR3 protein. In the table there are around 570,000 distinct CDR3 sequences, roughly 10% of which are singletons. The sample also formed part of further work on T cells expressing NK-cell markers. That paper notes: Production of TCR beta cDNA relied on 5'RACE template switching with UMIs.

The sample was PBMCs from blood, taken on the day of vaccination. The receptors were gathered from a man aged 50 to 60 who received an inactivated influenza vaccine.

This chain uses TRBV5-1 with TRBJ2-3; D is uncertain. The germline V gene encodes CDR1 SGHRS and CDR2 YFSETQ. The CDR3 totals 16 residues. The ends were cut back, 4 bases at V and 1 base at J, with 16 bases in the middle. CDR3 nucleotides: TGCGCCAGCAGCCCTGAAATTACGAAACGCACAGATACGCAGTATTTT. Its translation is CASSPEITKRTDTQYF.

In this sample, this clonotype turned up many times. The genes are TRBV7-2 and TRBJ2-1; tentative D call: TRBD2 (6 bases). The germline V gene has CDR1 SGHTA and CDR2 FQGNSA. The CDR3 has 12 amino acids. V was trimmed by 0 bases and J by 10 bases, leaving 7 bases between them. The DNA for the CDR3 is TGTGCCAGCAGCTTAGCAGCGGGCGAGCAGTTCTTC. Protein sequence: CASSLAAGEQFF. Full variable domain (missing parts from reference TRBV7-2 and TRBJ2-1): GAGVSQSPSNKVTEKGKDVELRCDPISGHTALYWYRQSLGQGLEFLIYFQGNSAPDKSGLPSDRFSAERTGGSVSTLTIQRTQQEDSAVYLCASSLAAGEQFFGPGTRLTVL.

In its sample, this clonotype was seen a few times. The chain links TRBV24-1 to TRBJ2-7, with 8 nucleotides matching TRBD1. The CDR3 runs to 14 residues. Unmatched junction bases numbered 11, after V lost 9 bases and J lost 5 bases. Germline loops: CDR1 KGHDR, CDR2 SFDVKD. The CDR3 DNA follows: TGTGCCACCTCCGGACAGGGATCTCTCCACGAGCAGTACTTC. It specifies CATSGQGSLHEQYF.

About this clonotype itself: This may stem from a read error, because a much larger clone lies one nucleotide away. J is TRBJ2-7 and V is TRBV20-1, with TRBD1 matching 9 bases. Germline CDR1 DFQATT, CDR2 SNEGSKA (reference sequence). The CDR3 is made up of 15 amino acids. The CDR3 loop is CCATNPGQGTYEQYF. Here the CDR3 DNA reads TGCTGTGCTACTAATCCGGGACAGGGAACCTACGAGCAGTACTTC.

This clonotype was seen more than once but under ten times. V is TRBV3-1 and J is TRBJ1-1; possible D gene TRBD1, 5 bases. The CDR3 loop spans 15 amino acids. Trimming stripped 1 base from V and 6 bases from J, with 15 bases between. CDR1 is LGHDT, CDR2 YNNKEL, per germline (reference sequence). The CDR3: CASSQGGRALAEAFF. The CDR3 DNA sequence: TGTGCCAGCAGCCAAGGGGGCAGGGCGTTAGCTGAAGCTTTCTTT.

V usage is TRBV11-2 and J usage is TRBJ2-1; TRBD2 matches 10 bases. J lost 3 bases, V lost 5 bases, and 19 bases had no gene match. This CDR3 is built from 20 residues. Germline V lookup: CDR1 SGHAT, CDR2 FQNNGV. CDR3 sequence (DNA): TGTGCCAGCAGCCTTCCGTCGTCAACTCGGACTAGCGGCAACTACAATGAGCAGTTCTTC. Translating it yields CASSLPSSTRTSGNYNEQFF. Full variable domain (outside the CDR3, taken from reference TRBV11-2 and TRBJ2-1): EAGVAQSPRYKIIEKRQSVAFWCNPISGHATLYWYQQILGQGPKLLIQFQNNGVVDDSQLPKDRFSAERLKGVDSTLKIQPAKLEDSAVYLCASSLPSSTRTSGNYNEQFFGPGTRLTVL.

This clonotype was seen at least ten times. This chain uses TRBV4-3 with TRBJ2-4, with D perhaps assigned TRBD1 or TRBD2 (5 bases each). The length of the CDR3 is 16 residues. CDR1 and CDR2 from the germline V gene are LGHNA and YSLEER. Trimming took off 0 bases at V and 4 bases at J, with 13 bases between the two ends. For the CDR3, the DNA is TGCGCCAGCAGCCAAGATGTATCCGGGGCAAAAAACATTCAGTACTTC. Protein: CASSQDVSGAKNIQYF.

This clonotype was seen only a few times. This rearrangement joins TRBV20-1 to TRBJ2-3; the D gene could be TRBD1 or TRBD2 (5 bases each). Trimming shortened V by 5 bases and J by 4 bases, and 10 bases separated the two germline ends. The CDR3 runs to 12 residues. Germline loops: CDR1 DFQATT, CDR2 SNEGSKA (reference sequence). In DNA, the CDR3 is TGCAGTGCTGGACGGGGCCCAGATACGCAGTATTTT. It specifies CSAGRGPDTQYF.

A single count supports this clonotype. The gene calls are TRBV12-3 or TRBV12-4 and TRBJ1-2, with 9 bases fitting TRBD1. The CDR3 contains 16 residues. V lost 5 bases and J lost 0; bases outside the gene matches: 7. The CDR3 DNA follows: TGTGCCAGCAGTCAGGGACAGGGAGCCACTAACTATGGCTACACCTTC. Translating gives CASSQGQGATNYGYTF.

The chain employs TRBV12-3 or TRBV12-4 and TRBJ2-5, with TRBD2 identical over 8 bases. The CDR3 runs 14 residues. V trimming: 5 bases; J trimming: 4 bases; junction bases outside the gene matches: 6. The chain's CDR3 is CASSGGLGSETQYF. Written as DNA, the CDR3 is TGTGCCAGCAGTGGGGGACTAGGTTCAGAGACCCAGTACTTC.

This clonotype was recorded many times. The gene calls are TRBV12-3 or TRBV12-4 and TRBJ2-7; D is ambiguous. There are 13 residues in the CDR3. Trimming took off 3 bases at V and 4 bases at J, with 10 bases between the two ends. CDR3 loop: CASSFLGHYEQYF. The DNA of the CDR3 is TGTGCCAGCAGTTTTCTAGGGCATTACGAGCAGTACTTC.

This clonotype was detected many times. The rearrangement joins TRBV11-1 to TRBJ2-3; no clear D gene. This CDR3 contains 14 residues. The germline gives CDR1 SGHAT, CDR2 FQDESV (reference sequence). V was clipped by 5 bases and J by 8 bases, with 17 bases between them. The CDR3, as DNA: TGTGCCAGCAGCCAAGACAAACTATCCAGTACGCAGTATTTT. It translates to CASSQDKLSSTQYF.

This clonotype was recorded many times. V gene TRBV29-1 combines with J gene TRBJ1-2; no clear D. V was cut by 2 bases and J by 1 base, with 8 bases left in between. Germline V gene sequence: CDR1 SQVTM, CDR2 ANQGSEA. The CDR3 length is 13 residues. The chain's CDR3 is CSVESQSNYGYTF. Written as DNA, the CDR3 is TGCAGCGTTGAAAGCCAGAGTAACTATGGCTACACCTTC.

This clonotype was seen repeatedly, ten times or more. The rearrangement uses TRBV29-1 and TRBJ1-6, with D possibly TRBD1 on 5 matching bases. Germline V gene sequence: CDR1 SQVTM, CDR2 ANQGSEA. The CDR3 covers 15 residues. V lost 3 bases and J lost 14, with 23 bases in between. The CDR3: CSVESREGSRGTLHF. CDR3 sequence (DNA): TGCAGCGTTGAGAGCCGGGAGGGCAGCCGGGGGACCCTCCACTTT.

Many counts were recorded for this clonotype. This CDR3 is CASSEGLAGRSYNEQFF. The CDR3, as DNA: TGTGCCAGCAGTGAGGGACTAGCGGGACGATCCTACAATGAGCAGTTCTTC. V and J are TRBV6-1 and TRBJ2-1; TRBD2 aligns across 13 bases. The CDR3 covers 17 residues. V lost 3 bases to trimming and J lost 1 base; unmatched junction nucleotides: 3. Per germline, CDR1 MNHNS and CDR2 SASEGT.

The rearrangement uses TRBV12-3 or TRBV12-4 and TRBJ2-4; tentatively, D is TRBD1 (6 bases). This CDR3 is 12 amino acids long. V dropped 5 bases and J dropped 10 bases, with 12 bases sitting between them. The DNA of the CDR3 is TGTGCCAGCAGTGACGCAGGGGTTATTCAGTACTTC. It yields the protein CASSDAGVIQYF.

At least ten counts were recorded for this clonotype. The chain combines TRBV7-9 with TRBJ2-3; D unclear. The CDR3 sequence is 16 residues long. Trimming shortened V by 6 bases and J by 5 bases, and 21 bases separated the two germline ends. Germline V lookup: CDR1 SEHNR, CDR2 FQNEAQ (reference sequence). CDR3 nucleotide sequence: TGTGCCAGCAGTACCCCTTTTATGGCAACTCAAGATACGCAGTATTTT. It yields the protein CASSTPFMATQDTQYF.

The CDR3 reads CASSPTTSEKLFF. The CDR3 coding sequence is TGTGCCAGCTCACCAACGACGAGTGAAAAACTGTTTTTT. V usage is TRBV18 and J usage is TRBJ1-4, with D uncertain. CDR3 length: 13 residues. The V and J ends lost 2 bases and 7 bases respectively, with 8 bases between them. CDR1 and CDR2 from the germline V gene are KGHSH and LQKENI.

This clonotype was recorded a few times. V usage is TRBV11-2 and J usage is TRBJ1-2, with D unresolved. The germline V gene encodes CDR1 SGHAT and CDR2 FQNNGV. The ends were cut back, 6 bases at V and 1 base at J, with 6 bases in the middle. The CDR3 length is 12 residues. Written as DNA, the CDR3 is TGTGCCAGCAGAGGGAGTAACTATGGCTACACCTTC. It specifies CASRGSNYGYTF.